These 23 T cell receptor beta chains were all obtained from the same sample, sequenced in a study of cytomegalovirus exposure and HLA in healthy donors. PCR employed 60 Vbeta and 13 Jbeta primers. Measured with immunoSEQ multiplex PCR; TCRdb has only the in-frame clones, and not every one. The data show under 150,000 clones, about 80% seen once. Sequencing was performed on PBMCs. The source is a male donor in good health and CMV-seropositive.

V gene TRBV15 combines with J gene TRBJ2-7, with 8 positions matching TRBD1. V gave up 0 bases and J gave up 4 bases; unmatched junction bases: 5. There are 15 residues in the CDR3. Germline values: CDR1 LNHNV, CDR2 YYDKDF (reference sequence). The CDR3 DNA is TGTGCCACCAGCAGAGATCCAGGGGGCGAGTACGAGCAGTACTTC. It yields the protein CATSRDPGGEYEQYF.

The rearrangement joins TRBV7-2 to TRBJ2-4; maybe TRBD1 (5 bases). V dropped 5 bases and J dropped 2 bases, with 13 bases sitting between them. CDR1 SGHTA and CDR2 FQGNSA come from the germline V gene. The CDR3 has 15 residues. In nucleotides, the CDR3 is TGTGCCAGCAGCCCCAGAAGGGGAACCAAAAACATTCAGTACTTC. It codes for CASSPRRGTKNIQYF. Filled out from reference TRBV7-2 and TRBJ2-4, the complete variable domain reads GAGVSQSPSNKVTEKGKDVELRCDPISGHTALYWYRQSLGQGLEFLIYFQGNSAPDKSGLPSDRFSAERTGGSVSTLTIQRTQQEDSAVYLCASSPRRGTKNIQYFGAGTRLSVL.

The chain employs TRBV28 and TRBJ2-1; D is perhaps TRBD2 (6 bases). Trimming stripped 6 bases from V and 1 base from J, with 13 bases between. From germline, CDR1 is MDHEN and CDR2 SYDVKM. The CDR3 runs to 15 residues. The DNA for the CDR3 is TGTGCCAGCAGCTCGGAGGCGGGATCCTACAATGAGCAGTTCTTC. Translating it yields CASSSEAGSYNEQFF.

This chain uses TRBV9 with TRBJ2-7, with D possibly TRBD2 on 5 matching bases. CDR1 is SGDLS and CDR2 is YYNGEE in the germline V gene. The CDR3 consists of 14 residues. Trimming took off 4 bases at V and 3 bases at J, with 14 bases between the two ends. The CDR3 spells CASSPRSSSYEQYF. The CDR3 bases are TGTGCCAGCAGCCCCCGCTCTAGCAGCTACGAGCAGTACTTC.

The chain links TRBV28 to TRBJ2-7; 9 nucleotides line up with TRBD2. The germline gives CDR1 MDHEN, CDR2 SYDVKM. This CDR3 has 14 amino acids. Germline trimming cut 7 bases from V and 5 bases from J; bases unmatched to any gene: 9. The CDR3 region is CASNTRGGVHEQYF. CDR3 coding DNA: TGTGCCAGCAATACGCGGGGGGGTGTCCACGAGCAGTACTTC.

J is TRBJ1-4 and V is TRBV15; D not certain. Between the trimmed V and J ends, which lost 0 bases and 8 bases, there was a span of 10 bases. The CDR3 covers 14 residues. Germline lookup yields CDR1 LNHNV and CDR2 YYDKDF (reference sequence). In DNA form, the CDR3 reads TGTGCCACCAGCAGAGATTCAACGGGAGAAAAACTGTTTTTT. Encoded protein: CATSRDSTGEKLFF.

V gene TRBV27 combines with J gene TRBJ1-5; D may be TRBD1 (6 bases). The V gene lost 6 bases and the J gene lost 7 bases, with 19 bases spanning the gap. The CDR3 is 15 residues long. Germline CDR1 reads MNHEY; CDR2 reads SMNVEV (reference sequence). The CDR3 coding sequence is TGTGCCAGCAGACCCGACAGCAGGGGTGGGCAGCCCCAGCATTTT. It specifies CASRPDSRGGQPQHF.

The gene calls are TRBV19 and TRBJ2-1; 7 bases fit TRBD2. There are 15 residues in the CDR3. In germline, CDR1 is LNHDA, CDR2 SQIVND (reference sequence). J lost 6 bases, V lost 3 bases, and 8 bases had no gene match. CDR3: CASSMFGASGNEQFF. The CDR3 region has the DNA TGTGCCAGTAGTATGTTCGGAGCTAGCGGCAATGAGCAGTTCTTC.

The chain combines TRBV4-1 with TRBJ1-1; 7 positions agree with TRBD1. There are 15 residues in the CDR3. The germline CDR1 and CDR2 sequences are MGHRA and YSYEKL. With V trimmed by 1 base and J by 7 bases, 9 bases remained unmatched. The CDR3 coding sequence is TGCGCCAGCAGCCAAGCAGGGGGGAGGCTTGGTGAAGCTTTCTTT. This translates into CASSQAGGRLGEAFF.

This clone has just one count. The chain is built from TRBV6-5 and TRBJ1-5; D is perhaps TRBD1 (6 bases). V lost 10 bases and J 5 bases, leaving 15 bases between the germline ends. There are 13 residues in the CDR3. Germline CDR1 MNHEY, CDR2 SVGAGI. The CDR3 nucleotides are TGTGCCACTTCCTACAGGGTCCATCAGCCCCAGCATTTT. This codes for CATSYRVHQPQHF.

This clone was seen just once. This chain joins TRBV4-1 and TRBJ2-1; tentative D call: TRBD1 (5 bases). Germline CDR1 and CDR2: MGHRA and YSYEKL. Trimming stripped 1 base from V and 1 base from J, with 11 bases between. CDR3 length equals 16 residues. Written as DNA, the CDR3 is TGCGCCAGCAGCCAAGTAGGAAGGGGTTCCTACAATGAGCAGTTCTTC. Its protein product is CASSQVGRGSYNEQFF.

The chain combines TRBV6-1 with TRBJ2-5; a weak D match, TRBD2 (6 bases). The CDR3 contains 13 residues. The germline V gene has CDR1 MNHNS and CDR2 SASEGT. Trimming removed 2 bases from V and 4 bases from J, with 8 bases in between. The CDR3 sequence: CASSEMGGETQYF. As DNA, the CDR3 is TGTGCCAGCAGTGAAATGGGGGGAGAGACCCAGTACTTC.

This clone was observed a handful of times. The chain employs TRBV5-8 and TRBJ2-7; 8 bases line up with TRBD1. This CDR3 has 15 residues. Per the germline V gene, CDR1 is SGHTS and CDR2 is YDEGEE. Trimming removed 4 bases from V and 2 bases from J; junction bases left unmatched: 8. The CDR3 DNA follows: TGTGCCAGCAGCCGAAGGACAGGGCTTGCCTACGAGCAGTACTTC. Amino acid sequence: CASSRRTGLAYEQYF.

The chain recombines TRBV4-3 with TRBJ2-3, with D possibly being TRBD2 (5 bases). Trimming took 3 bases from V and 1 from J, leaving 17 bases between them. The CDR3 covers 17 residues. Germline V CDR1 and CDR2: LGHNA, YSLEER. In DNA, the CDR3 is TGCGCCAGCAGCCAGCCAACCGGGAAGAGGGGCACAGATACGCAGTATTTT. Amino acid sequence: CASSQPTGKRGTDTQYF.

The sample holds one count of this clone. V and J are TRBV6-5 and TRBJ1-2, with 8 nucleotides matching TRBD1. V dropped 2 bases and J dropped 8; count of bases not matched to a gene: 7. Germline loops: CDR1 MNHEY, CDR2 SVGAGI. The CDR3 is 14 amino acids. The CDR3 nucleotides read TGTGCCAGCAGTTACGCCGGACAGGGAAAGGGCTACACCTTC. Amino acids: CASSYAGQGKGYTF.

The rearrangement links TRBV11-2 to TRBJ2-5, with 7 bases fitting TRBD1. CDR3 length: 14 residues. Germline CDR1 reads SGHAT; CDR2 reads FQNNGV. The J segment lost 3 bases and the V segment lost 6 bases, leaving 7 bases of the junction unmatched. In nucleotides, the CDR3 is TGTGCCAGCAGACGCGTACAGGGGAAAGAGACCCAGTACTTC. Protein: CASRRVQGKETQYF.

The genes are TRBV13 and TRBJ2-4, with 15 bases lining up with TRBD2. V lost 4 bases to trimming and J lost 8 bases; unmatched junction nucleotides: 15. There are 19 residues in the CDR3. In germline, CDR1 is PRHDT, CDR2 FYEKMQ (reference sequence). CDR3 sequence reads: CASSSGLAGGGRGGDIQYF. The CDR3, as DNA: TGTGCCAGCAGCTCAGGACTAGCGGGAGGGGGACGTGGGGGAGACATTCAGTACTTC.

The chain recombines TRBV15 with TRBJ2-7, with TRBD2 identical over 7 bases. Germline V CDR1 and CDR2: LNHNV, YYDKDF (reference sequence). Trimming removed 3 bases from V and 1 base from J; junction bases left unmatched: 9. The CDR3 is 16 residues long. For the CDR3, the DNA is TGTGCCACCAGCAGTTCGGTGTCTAGCGGATCCTACGAGCAGTACTTC. This codes for CATSSSVSSGSYEQYF. The whole variable domain, filled in from reference TRBV15 and TRBJ2-7, reads DAMVIQNPRYQVTQFGKPVTLSCSQTLNHNVMYWYQQKSSQAPKLLFHYYDKDFNNEADTPDNFQSRRPNTSFCFLDIRSPGLGDTAMYLCATSSSVSSGSYEQYFGPGTRLTVT.

In this sample, this clone turned up a few times. V and J are TRBV6-5 and TRBJ1-2; TRBD1 matches 9 bases. CDR3 length: 13 amino acids. Germline assignment: CDR1 MNHEY and CDR2 SVGAGI. V shed 4 bases, J shed 8 bases, and the junction held 5 bases outside the gene matches. This CDR3 reads CASSWTGVDGYTF. The DNA for the CDR3 is TGTGCCAGCAGTTGGACAGGGGTAGACGGCTACACCTTC.

V and J are TRBV2 and TRBJ2-5, with 7 bases identical to TRBD2. The CDR3 covers 16 residues. V gave up 4 bases and J gave up 3 bases; unmatched junction bases: 11. Germline V lookup: CDR1 SNHLY, CDR2 FYNNEI. CDR3 in amino acids: CASSGSPGGGKETQYF. The CDR3 nucleotides are TGTGCCAGCAGTGGGTCCCCTGGCGGGGGAAAAGAGACCCAGTACTTC. Full variable domain (remainder filled in from reference TRBV2 and TRBJ2-5): EPEVTQTPSHQVTQMGQEVILRCVPISNHLYFYWYRQILGQKVEFLVSFYNNEISEKSEIFDDQFSVERPDGSNFTLKIRSTKLEDSAMYFCASSGSPGGGKETQYFGPGTRLLVL.

This rearrangement joins TRBV5-1 to TRBJ1-5, with 7 bases that match TRBD1. Germline CDR1 is SGHRS and CDR2 is YFSETQ. The CDR3 consists of 15 residues. Trimming took 1 base from V and 3 from J; bases not matched to a gene: 4. The CDR3 is CASSLTGQNNQPQHF. The CDR3 DNA is TGCGCCAGCAGCTTGACGGGACAGAACAATCAGCCCCAGCATTTT. The complete variable domain, with remaining parts taken from reference TRBV5-1 and TRBJ1-5, reads KAGVTQTPRYLIKTRGQQVTLSCSPISGHRSVSWYQQTPGQGLQFLFEYFSETQRNKGNFPGRFSGRQFSNSRSEMNVSTLELGDSALYLCASSLTGQNNQPQHFGDGTRLSIL.

V usage is TRBV5-6 and J usage is TRBJ2-5, with 7 bases lining up with TRBD2. The CDR3 has 16 amino acids. Looked up from germline, CDR1 is SGHDT and CDR2 is YYEEEE. V lost 3 bases, J lost 5 bases, and 13 bases stayed unmatched. CDR3 nucleotide sequence: TGTGCCAGCAGCTCTGGGGCTAGCGGATGGGAGGAGACCCAGTACTTC. This sequence encodes CASSSGASGWEETQYF. The full variable domain, completed using reference TRBV5-6 and TRBJ2-5, is DAGVTQSPTHLIKTRGQQVTLRCSPKSGHDTVSWYQQALGQGPQFIFQYYEEEERQRGNFPDRFSGHQFPNYSSELNVNALLLGDSALYLCASSSGASGWEETQYFGPGTRLLVL.

This sequence joins TRBV23-1 and TRBJ1-5; maybe TRBD1 (5 bases). TRBV23-1 is labeled an ORF, and its function is uncertain. V lost 0 bases and J lost 9, with 15 bases in between. The CDR3 is 15 amino acids. The CDR3 nucleotides are TGCGCCAGCAGTCAATCCTGCAGGGTACCCATGCCCCAGCATTTT. Amino acid sequence: CASSQSCRVPMPQHF.